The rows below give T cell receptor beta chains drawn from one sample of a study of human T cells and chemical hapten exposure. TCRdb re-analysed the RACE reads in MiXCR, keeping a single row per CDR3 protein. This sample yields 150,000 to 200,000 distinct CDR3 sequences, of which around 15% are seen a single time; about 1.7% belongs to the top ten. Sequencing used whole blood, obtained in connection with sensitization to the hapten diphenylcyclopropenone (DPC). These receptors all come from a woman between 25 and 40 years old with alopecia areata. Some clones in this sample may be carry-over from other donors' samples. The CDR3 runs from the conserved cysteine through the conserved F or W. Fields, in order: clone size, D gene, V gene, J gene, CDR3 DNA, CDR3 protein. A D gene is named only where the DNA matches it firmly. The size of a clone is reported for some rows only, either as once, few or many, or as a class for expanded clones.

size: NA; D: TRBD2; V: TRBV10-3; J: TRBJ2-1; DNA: TGTGCCATCACGGCCGGCGCGGGGGGGCCGCTTCGGGAGCAGTTCTTC; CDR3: CAITAGAGGPLREQFF
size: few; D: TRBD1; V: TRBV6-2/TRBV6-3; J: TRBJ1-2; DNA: TGTGCCAGCAGAGAGCCGTCGACAGGGCTTAACTATGGCTACACCTTC; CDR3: CASREPSTGLNYGYTF
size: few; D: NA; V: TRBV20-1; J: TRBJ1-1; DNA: TGCAGTGCTAAGGAGGGCCTCACTGAAGCTTTCTTT; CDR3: CSAKEGLTEAFF
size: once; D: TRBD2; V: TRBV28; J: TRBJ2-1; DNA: TGTGCCAGCAGTCGTATACTAGCGGGGTACAATGAGCAGTTCTTC; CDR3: CASSRILAGYNEQFF
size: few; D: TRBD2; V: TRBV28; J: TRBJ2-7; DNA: TGTGCCAGCAGTCTCGGGACTAGACTTCCCTACGAGCAGTACTTC; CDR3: CASSLGTRLPYEQYF
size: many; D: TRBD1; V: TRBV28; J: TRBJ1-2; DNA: TGTGCCAGCAGTCAGACAGGGTTGGGGTATGGCTACACCTTC; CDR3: CASSQTGLGYGYTF
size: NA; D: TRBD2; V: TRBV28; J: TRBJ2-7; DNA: TGTGCCAGCAGTCCCCGCGGGGGAGGCTACGAGCAGTACTTC; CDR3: CASSPRGGGYEQYF
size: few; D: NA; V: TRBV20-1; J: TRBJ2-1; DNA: TGCAGTGCAAAGGCCGCTAGCGCCGAGCAGTTCTTC; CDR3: CSAKAASAEQFF
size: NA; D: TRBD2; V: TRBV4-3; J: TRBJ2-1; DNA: TGCGCCAGCAGCGGGAGGGCCTTTACTGGCAACAATGAGCAGTTCTTC; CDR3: CASSGRAFTGNNEQFF
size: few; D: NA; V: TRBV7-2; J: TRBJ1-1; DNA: TGTGCCAGCAGTTTTTACCGGGCCGCTTGGAGGAACACTGAAGCTTTCTTT; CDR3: CASSFYRAAWRNTEAFF
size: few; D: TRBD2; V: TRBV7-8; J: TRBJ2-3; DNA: TGTGCCAGCAGTGCCGGGACTCAAAGTGTTGGGGGGGCAGATACGCAGTATTTT; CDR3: CASSAGTQSVGGADTQYF
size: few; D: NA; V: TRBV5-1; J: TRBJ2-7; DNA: TGCGCCAGCAGCTTGGGGACCAAATACGAGCAGTACTTC; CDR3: CASSLGTKYEQYF
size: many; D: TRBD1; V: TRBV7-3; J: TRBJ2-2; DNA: TGTGCCAGCAGCCCGACTGTGTCCCTAAGACAGGGTAGTACCGGGGAGCTGTTTTTT; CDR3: CASSPTVSLRQGSTGELFF
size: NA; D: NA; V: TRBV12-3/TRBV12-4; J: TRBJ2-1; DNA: TGTGCCAGCAGTTTGGCGGACTCCTACAATGAGCAGTTCTTC; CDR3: CASSLADSYNEQFF
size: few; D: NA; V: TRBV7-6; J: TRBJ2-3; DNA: TGTGCCAGCAGCTTAGGTCGCTCTGATACGCAGTATTTT; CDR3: CASSLGRSDTQYF
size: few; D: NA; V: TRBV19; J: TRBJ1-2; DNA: TGTGCCAGTAGTATGGGGATGACGACTAGCTATGGCTACACCTTC; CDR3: CASSMGMTTSYGYTF
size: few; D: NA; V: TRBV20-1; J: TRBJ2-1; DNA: TGCAGTGCTCCCCTTCGGGAACTAAGGCAGTTCTTC; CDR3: CSAPLRELRQFF
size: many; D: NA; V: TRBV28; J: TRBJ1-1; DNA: TGTGCCAGCACCCTGAGGACTGAAGCTTTCTTT; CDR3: CASTLRTEAFF
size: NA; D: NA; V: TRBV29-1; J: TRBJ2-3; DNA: TGCAGCGTTGTTGGCTCGGGGGACACAGATACGCAGTATTTT; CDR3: CSVVGSGDTDTQYF
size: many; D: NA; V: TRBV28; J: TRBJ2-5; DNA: TGTGCCAGCAGTTTACCAACGGACAGTCAAGAGACCCAGTACTTC; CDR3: CASSLPTDSQETQYF
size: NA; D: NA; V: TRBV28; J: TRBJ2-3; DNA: TGTGCCAGCAGTTTACTACAGGGTCAGACAGATACGCAGTATTTT; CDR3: CASSLLQGQTDTQYF
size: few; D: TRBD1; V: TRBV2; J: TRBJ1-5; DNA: TGTGCCAGCACTGGGACAGGAGGCAATCAGCCCCAGCATTTT; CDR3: CASTGTGGNQPQHF
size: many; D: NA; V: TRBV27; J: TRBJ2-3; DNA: TGTGCCAGCAGTTTGGGGGGGGCTGTAGATACGCAGTATTTT; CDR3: CASSLGGAVDTQYF
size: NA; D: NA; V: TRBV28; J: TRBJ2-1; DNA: TGTGCCAGCAGGGCCACCTACAATGAGCAGTTCTTC; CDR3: CASRATYNEQFF
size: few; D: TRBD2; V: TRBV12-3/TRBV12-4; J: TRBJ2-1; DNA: TGTGCCAGCAGCCGAGCGGGGGTCTACAATGAGCAGTTCTTC; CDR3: CASSRAGVYNEQFF
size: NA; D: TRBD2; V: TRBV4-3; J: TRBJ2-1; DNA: TGCGCCAGCAGCCAATCAGCGGGGGGGCCGTCTTTGGAGGAGCAGTTCTTC; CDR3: CASSQSAGGPSLEEQFF
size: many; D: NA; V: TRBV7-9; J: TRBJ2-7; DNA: TGTGCCAGCAACCCAGACAGTTCCTACGAGCAGTACTTC; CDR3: CASNPDSSYEQYF
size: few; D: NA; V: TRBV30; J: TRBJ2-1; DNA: TGTGCCTGGAACCCGGGGCAGTGGCGGGGGCAGTTCTTC; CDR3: CAWNPGQWRGQFF
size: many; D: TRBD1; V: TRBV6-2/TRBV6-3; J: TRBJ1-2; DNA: TGTGCCAGCAGTTACTCCCCGGACAGGGGCTATGGCTACACCTTC; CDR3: CASSYSPDRGYGYTF
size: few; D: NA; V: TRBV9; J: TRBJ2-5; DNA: TGTGCCAGCAGCGTAGGAGGGGGGATCAGAGAGACCCAGTACTTC; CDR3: CASSVGGGIRETQYF
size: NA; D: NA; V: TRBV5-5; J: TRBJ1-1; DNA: TGTGCCAGCAGTCCTAGGGTGAACACTGAAGCTTTCTTT; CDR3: CASSPRVNTEAFF
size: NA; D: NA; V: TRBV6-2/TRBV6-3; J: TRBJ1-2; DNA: TGTGCCAGCAGCCCTCCGAGTCGCCGGGGCGGCTACACCTTC; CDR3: CASSPPSRRGGYTF
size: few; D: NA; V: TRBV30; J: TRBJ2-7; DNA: TGTGCCTGGAGTGTAAGGCACGAGCAGTACTTC; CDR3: CAWSVRHEQYF
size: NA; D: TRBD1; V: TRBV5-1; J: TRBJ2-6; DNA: TGCGCCAGCAGCTTGGTAGCGCGGACAGGGGCTGGCGGGGCCAACGTCCTGACTTTC; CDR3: CASSLVARTGAGGANVLTF
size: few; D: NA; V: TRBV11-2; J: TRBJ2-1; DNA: TGTGCCAGCAGCTTAGAGTTTAGCGCTGAGCAGTTCTTC; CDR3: CASSLEFSAEQFF
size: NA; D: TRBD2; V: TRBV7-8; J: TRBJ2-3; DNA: TGTGCCAGCACGCCTAGCGGGCCCTCTAGCACAGATACGCAGTATTTT; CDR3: CASTPSGPSSTDTQYF
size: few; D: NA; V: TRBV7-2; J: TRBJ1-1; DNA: TGTGCCAGCAGCCCCCAGATGAACACTGAAGCTTTCTTT; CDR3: CASSPQMNTEAFF
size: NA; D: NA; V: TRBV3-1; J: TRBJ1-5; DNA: TGTGCCAGCAGCCCGCTCCCCCCGGCGCCCCAGCATTTT; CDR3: CASSPLPPAPQHF
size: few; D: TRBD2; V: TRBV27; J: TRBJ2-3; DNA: TGTGCCAGCACTGGACTAGCTCCAGATACGCAGTATTTT; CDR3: CASTGLAPDTQYF
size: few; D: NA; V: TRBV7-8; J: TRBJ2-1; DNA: TGTGCCAGCAGCTTAGCGAGGGGAGCCAAGGGGTTCTTC; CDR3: CASSLARGAKGFF
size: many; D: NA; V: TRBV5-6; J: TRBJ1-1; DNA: TGTGCCAGCAGCTTAAGTAGGAGATCTAACACTGAAGCTTTCTTT; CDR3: CASSLSRRSNTEAFF
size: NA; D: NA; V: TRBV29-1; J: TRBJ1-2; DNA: TGCAGCGTTGACCCCGGGGATCAAGGCTACACCTTC; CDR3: CSVDPGDQGYTF
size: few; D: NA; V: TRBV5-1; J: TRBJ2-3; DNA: TGCGCCAGCAGGCTTCATAGTGATACGCAGTATTTT; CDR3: CASRLHSDTQYF
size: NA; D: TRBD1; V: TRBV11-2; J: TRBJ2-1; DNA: TGTGCCAGCTGCTCTAACCCGGGACAGTACAATGAGCAGTTCTTC; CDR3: CASCSNPGQYNEQFF
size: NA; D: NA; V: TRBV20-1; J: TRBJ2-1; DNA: TGCAGTGCTAGAAAATTCGCCGGGACACAGTACAATGAGCAGTTCTTC; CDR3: CSARKFAGTQYNEQFF
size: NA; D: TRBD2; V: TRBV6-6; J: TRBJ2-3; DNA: TGTGCCAGCAGCTCACCGACTAGCGGGGGCTTCAACACAGATACGCAGTATTTT; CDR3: CASSSPTSGGFNTDTQYF
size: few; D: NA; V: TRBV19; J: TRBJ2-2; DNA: TGTGCCAGTAGTATTATCGCGGGGAAGGGCGGGGAGCTGTTTTTT; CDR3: CASSIIAGKGGELFF
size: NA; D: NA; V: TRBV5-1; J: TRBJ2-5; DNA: TGCGCCAGCAGCTTGGGACAGGTGGAGACCCAGTACTTC; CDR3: CASSLGQVETQYF
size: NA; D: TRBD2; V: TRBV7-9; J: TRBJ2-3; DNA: TGTGCCAGCAGCCGGGGGACTAGCGGAGATACGCAGTATTTT; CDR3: CASSRGTSGDTQYF
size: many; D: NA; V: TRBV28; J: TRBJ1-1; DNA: TGTGCCAGCGGGATGAAGTTCTTT; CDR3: CASGMKFF
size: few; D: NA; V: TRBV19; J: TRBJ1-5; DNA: TGTGCCAGTAGTATTCCACAGGTCACGGGTCAGCCCCAGCATTTT; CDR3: CASSIPQVTGQPQHF
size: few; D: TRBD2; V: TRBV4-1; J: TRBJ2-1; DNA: TGCGCCAGCAGCCCGATGAGGGGGACTAGCGGGAAGGAGAATGAGCAGTTCTTC; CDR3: CASSPMRGTSGKENEQFF
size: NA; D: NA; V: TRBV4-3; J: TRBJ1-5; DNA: TGCGCCAGCAGCCAAGAAGGGGAAAATCAGCCCCAGCATTTT; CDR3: CASSQEGENQPQHF
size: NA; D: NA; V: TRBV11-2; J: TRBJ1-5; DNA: TGTGCCAGCAGCTTACCGAAGGACCAGCCCCAGCATTTT; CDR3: CASSLPKDQPQHF
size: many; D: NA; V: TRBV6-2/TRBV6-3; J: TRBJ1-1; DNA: TGTGCCAGCACCACCATCGAGGGTAACACTGAAGCTTTCTTT; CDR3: CASTTIEGNTEAFF
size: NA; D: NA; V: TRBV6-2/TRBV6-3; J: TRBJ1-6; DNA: TGTGCCAGCAGTTGGCCGGGGGGCGCGAGAAATTCACCCCTCCACTTT; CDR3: CASSWPGGARNSPLHF